The 29 T cell receptor beta chains given below trace back to one sample, sequenced in a study of CD8 T cells in ankylosing spondylitis. Each CDR3 protein gets one entry after TCRdb re-called the 5' RACE reads with MiXCR. The sample includes over 450,000 distinct CDR3 sequences, about an eighth seen only once; the top ten take nearly 7%. No antigen has been identified for these receptors. Study outcomes and limitations: Ankylosing spondylitis blood appeared to be characterized by a TCR beta motif of several highly homologous variants.

Sample: blood, either unsorted or a sorted T cell fraction (not recorded which). All receptors come from a male donor with ankylosing spondylitis.

This clonotype was seen a few times. V gene TRBV18 combines with J gene TRBJ2-5; 9 bases match TRBD2. The germline gives CDR1 KGHSH, CDR2 LQKENI. V shed 1 base, J shed 1 base, and the junction held 1 base outside the gene matches. The CDR3 is made up of 15 amino acids. Here the CDR3 reads CASSPLAGAQETQYF. The CDR3 region has the DNA TGTGCCAGCTCACCACTAGCGGGGGCCCAAGAGACCCAGTACTTC.

This rearrangement joins TRBV5-1 to TRBJ1-1; tentatively, D is TRBD1 (6 bases). Trimming shortened V by 5 bases and J by 0 bases, and 17 bases separated the two germline ends. Germline CDR1 reads SGHRS; CDR2 reads YFSETQ. This CDR3 comprises 16 residues. CDR3 DNA sequence: TGCGCCAGCAGTCACGCGGGGACACCATTGAACACTGAAGCTTTCTTT. It is translated as CASSHAGTPLNTEAFF.

This clonotype was detected ten times or more. The chain employs TRBV7-9 and TRBJ1-4, with 7 bases that match TRBD1. In germline, CDR1 is SEHNR, CDR2 FQNEAQ (reference sequence). CDR3 size: 15 residues. Trimming at V came to 5 bases and at J to 8 bases, leaving 11 bases not matched to a gene. Here the CDR3 DNA reads TGTGCCAGCAGCGCCGCAAGGGGGCTTGAGGAAAAACTGTTTTTT. The encoded protein is CASSAARGLEEKLFF.

The chain joins TRBV6-2 or TRBV6-3 to TRBJ1-5; no firm D call. Trimming shortened V by 8 bases and J by 3 bases, and 32 bases separated the two germline ends. Germline V lookup: CDR1 MNHEY, CDR2 SVGEGT. The CDR3 is 20 amino acids. The CDR3 DNA follows: TGTGCCAGCCCCATAATTTTGGGTAGGGAACCACTTATGTACAATCAGCCCCAGCATTTT. This codes for CASPIILGREPLMYNQPQHF.

This clonotype was counted between two and nine times. The chain carries TRBV24-1 and TRBJ2-1, with 11 bases aligning to TRBD2. This CDR3 has 16 residues. Germline CDR1 reads KGHDR; CDR2 reads SFDVKD. With V trimmed by 2 bases and J by 7 bases, 6 bases remained unmatched. This CDR3 is CATSDSGTSGVNEQFF. As DNA, the CDR3 is TGTGCCACCAGTGATTCCGGGACTAGCGGCGTTAATGAGCAGTTCTTC.

The genes are TRBV11-2 and TRBJ2-3, with D unclear. Germline CDR1 is SGHAT and CDR2 is FQNNGV. Trimming shortened V by 5 bases and J by 2 bases, and 17 bases separated the two germline ends. This CDR3 is 16 amino acids long. CDR3 amino acids: CASSQSGSGFTDTQYF. The CDR3 DNA is TGTGCCAGCAGCCAATCGGGCTCCGGGTTCACAGATACGCAGTATTTT.

For the CDR3, the DNA is TGTGCCAGCAGCTCCCTGCGGGAAATATCGGATACGCAGTATTTT. This gives the protein CASSSLREISDTQYF. V usage is TRBV6-2 or TRBV6-3 and J usage is TRBJ2-3, with D possibly being TRBD2 (6 bases). CDR1 and CDR2 (germline): MNHEY, SVGEGT. This CDR3 is 15 amino acids long. Trimming removed 6 bases from V and 6 bases from J, with 19 bases in between.

The gene calls are TRBV5-4 and TRBJ2-1; no clear D gene. This CDR3 contains 16 residues. V lost 4 bases to trimming and J lost 0 bases, with 14 bases between them. Germline V gene sequence: CDR1 SGHNT, CDR2 YYREEE (reference sequence). The DNA of the CDR3 is TGTGCCAGCAGCCCGAACGCGGATCTCTCCTACAATGAGCAGTTCTTC. Translation gives CASSPNADLSYNEQFF. The full variable domain, its missing parts supplied by reference TRBV5-4 and TRBJ2-1, is ETGVTQSPTHLIKTRGQQVTLRCSSQSGHNTVSWYQQALGQGPQFIFQYYREEENGRGNFPPRFSGLQFPNYSSELNVNALELDDSALYLCASSPNADLSYNEQFFGPGTRLTVL.

V usage is TRBV20-1 and J usage is TRBJ2-3; 12 bases line up with TRBD2. With V trimmed by 0 bases and J by 1 base, 14 bases remained unmatched. CDR3 size: 20 residues. The germline gives CDR1 DFQATT, CDR2 SNEGSKA (reference sequence). This CDR3 is CSARDFRALAGGGGTDTQYF. The CDR3 coding sequence is TGCAGTGCTAGAGATTTCCGGGCACTAGCGGGAGGTGGGGGCACAGATACGCAGTATTTT.

This clonotype was detected a few times. The rearrangement joins TRBV5-1 to TRBJ2-5, with unresolved D. The CDR3 runs to 13 residues. Trimming pared 0 bases from V and 9 bases from J, leaving 12 bases between. Looked up from germline, CDR1 is SGHRS and CDR2 is YFSETQ. CDR3 sequence: CASSLGSPMSQYF. Written as DNA, the CDR3 is TGCGCCAGCAGCTTGGGCTCCCCCATGTCCCAGTACTTC. Complete variable domain (other parts from reference TRBV5-1 and TRBJ2-5): KAGVTQTPRYLIKTRGQQVTLSCSPISGHRSVSWYQQTPGQGLQFLFEYFSETQRNKGNFPGRFSGRQFSNSRSEMNVSTLELGDSALYLCASSLGSPMSQYFGPGTRLLVL.

The chain links TRBV10-3 to TRBJ2-5, with D perhaps being TRBD1 or TRBD2 (7 bases each). V shed 6 bases and J shed 4 bases, with 15 bases lying between them. There are 14 residues in the CDR3. Germline V gives CDR1 ENHRY, CDR2 SYGVKD. In nucleotides, the CDR3 is TGTGCCATCAGCACCCAGGGGGAGGGAGAGACCCAGTACTTC. It specifies CAISTQGEGETQYF.

The chain has TRBV29-1 and TRBJ1-1; D perhaps matches TRBD1 (5 bases). This CDR3 contains 12 residues. The germline V gene has CDR1 SQVTM and CDR2 ANQGSEA. The V and J ends lost 3 bases and 2 bases respectively, with 7 bases between them. The CDR3 region has the DNA TGCAGCGTTGAGGGGGGTAACACTGAAGCTTTCTTT. Encoded protein: CSVEGGNTEAFF.

This clonotype was detected only a few times. The chain employs TRBV20-1 and TRBJ2-5; D tentatively fits TRBD1 or TRBD2 (5 bases each). There are 15 residues in the CDR3. CDR1 is DFQATT and CDR2 is SNEGSKA in the germline V gene (reference sequence). Trimming stripped 3 bases from V and 5 bases from J, with 19 bases between. The chain's CDR3 is CSASFGLTGRETQYF. CDR3 coding DNA: TGCAGTGCTAGTTTCGGGCTAACGGGACGGGAGACCCAGTACTTC.

This clonotype appeared a few times. This chain connects TRBV7-2 to TRBJ2-7, with D unclear. The germline V gene encodes CDR1 SGHTA and CDR2 FQGNSA. The CDR3 runs 13 residues. V lost 1 base and J 7 bases, leaving 11 bases between the germline ends. This CDR3 is CASSLDGLREQYF. CDR3 DNA sequence: TGTGCCAGCAGCTTAGACGGGTTGAGGGAGCAGTACTTC.

This clonotype was seen only a few times. The chain joins TRBV7-9 to TRBJ2-1, with D unclear. Germline assignment: CDR1 SEHNR and CDR2 FQNEAQ (reference sequence). The CDR3 runs 11 residues. Trimming cost V 5 bases and J 12 bases, with 11 bases left between them. The CDR3 sequence: CASSPNDRQFF. Here the CDR3 DNA reads TGTGCCAGCAGCCCTAATGATCGGCAGTTCTTC.

A few counts support this clonotype. The rearrangement uses TRBV3-1 and TRBJ2-7, with TRBD2 matching 7 bases. The germline CDR1 and CDR2 sequences are LGHDT and YNNKEL (reference sequence). V shed 6 bases and J 0 bases; nucleotides not matched to a gene: 17. The CDR3 consists of 18 residues. The CDR3 DNA is TGTGCCAGCAGACGATCGGTAGGTGGCCTAGCGGACTCCTACGAGCAGTACTTC. Translation: CASRRSVGGLADSYEQYF.

The rearrangement joins TRBV25-1 to TRBJ2-5; D may be TRBD2 (6 bases). Between the trimmed V and J ends, which lost 7 bases and 5 bases, there was a span of 14 bases. CDR3 length: 13 amino acids. From germline, CDR1 is MGHDK and CDR2 SYGVNS. The CDR3 reads CASTPGGPETQYF. CDR3 DNA sequence: TGTGCCAGCACCCCAGGAGGGCCGGAGACCCAGTACTTC.

This clonotype has more than one count but fewer than ten. The chain combines TRBV4-2 with TRBJ2-2; the match to TRBD1 covers 7 bases. The CDR3 runs 14 residues. Germline CDR1 is LGHNA and CDR2 is YNFKEQ. V lost 3 bases, J lost 4 bases, and 2 bases stayed unmatched. CDR3 loop: CASSQGQITGELFF. The DNA for the CDR3 is TGTGCCAGCAGCCAGGGACAGATCACCGGGGAGCTGTTTTTT.

The chain combines TRBV7-9 with TRBJ2-7, with D maybe TRBD2 (5 bases). The CDR3 loop spans 13 amino acids. Trimming took 8 bases from V and 0 from J, leaving 11 bases between them. The V gene's germline CDR1 is SEHNR and CDR2 FQNEAQ (reference sequence). The DNA for the CDR3 is TGTGCCAGCCGAGGGTCTTACTCCTACGAGCAGTACGTC. Its translation is CASRGSYSYEQYV.

The chain is built from TRBV12-3 or TRBV12-4 and TRBJ2-2; TRBD1 or TRBD2 may be the D gene (5 bases each). The germline V and J ends were trimmed by 3 bases and 6 bases, with 11 bases remaining between them. The CDR3 length is 14 residues. In nucleotides, the CDR3 is TGTGCCAGCAGTTTGAGGGGAACGGCCGGGGAGCTGTTTTTT. Encoded protein: CASSLRGTAGELFF.

This chain's CDR3 is CASSQVGDRGRTGELFF. The CDR3 DNA is TGTGCCAGCAGCCAGGTCGGGGACAGGGGGCGAACCGGGGAGCTGTTTTTT. The chain carries TRBV4-2 and TRBJ2-2; 12 positions match TRBD1. Germline V gives CDR1 LGHNA, CDR2 YNFKEQ. V dropped 3 bases and J dropped 5; count of bases not matched to a gene: 7. This CDR3 has 17 residues.

This clonotype was recorded a few times. The chain joins TRBV6-1 to TRBJ2-4; TRBD1 might be the D (6 bases). Trimming shortened V by 7 bases and J by 1 base, and 11 bases separated the two germline ends. Germline V lookup: CDR1 MNHNS, CDR2 SASEGT. The length of the CDR3 is 14 residues. CDR3 in DNA: TGTGCCAGCATCGCTGACAGGGCCAAAAACATTCAGTACTTC. This translates into CASIADRAKNIQYF.

This clonotype was observed a single time. V and J are TRBV12-3 or TRBV12-4 and TRBJ2-1, with 10 bases identical to TRBD2. This CDR3 spans 15 amino acids. V lost 4 bases and J lost 8; bases outside the gene matches: 8. In nucleotides, the CDR3 is TGTGCCAGCAGTTCCCCACTAGCGGGAATGTATGAGCAGTTCTTC. This encodes CASSSPLAGMYEQFF.

This clonotype was counted only a few times. V is TRBV19 and J is TRBJ2-2; weak D call: TRBD1 (6 bases). The V and J ends lost 6 bases and 7 bases respectively, with 18 bases between them. The CDR3 runs 15 residues. The germline gives CDR1 LNHDA, CDR2 SQIVND (reference sequence). In nucleotides, the CDR3 is TGTGCCAGTAGATGGAGTTCAGGGGATAGCGGGGAGCTGTTTTTT. As protein: CASRWSSGDSGELFF.

This clonotype was counted only a few times. The chain joins TRBV24-1 to TRBJ1-2; a possible D gene is TRBD1 (5 bases). The CDR3 contains 13 residues. Trimming stripped 5 bases from V and 14 bases from J, with 20 bases between. Germline assignment: CDR1 KGHDR and CDR2 SFDVKD. The CDR3 loop reads CATSGGTGTLFTF. Here the CDR3 DNA reads TGTGCCACCAGTGGAGGAACCGGGACCCTCTTTACCTTC.

This clonotype was seen many times. The chain employs TRBV5-1 and TRBJ1-2, with D possibly TRBD1 on 5 matching bases. The CDR3 runs to 13 residues. With 7 bases removed from V and 2 bases from J, the gap between germline ends came to 12 bases. CDR1 is SGHRS and CDR2 is YFSETQ in the germline V gene. CDR3 bases: TGCGCCAGCCGCCAAGACAGAAACTATGGCTACACCTTC. Protein sequence: CASRQDRNYGYTF. The variable domain in full, with the rest retrieved from reference TRBV5-1 and TRBJ1-2, is KAGVTQTPRYLIKTRGQQVTLSCSPISGHRSVSWYQQTPGQGLQFLFEYFSETQRNKGNFPGRFSGRQFSNSRSEMNVSTLELGDSALYLCASRQDRNYGYTFGSGTRLTVV.

In this sample, this clonotype turned up many times. J is TRBJ2-1 and V is TRBV24-1, with D possibly being TRBD2 (5 bases). Germline lookup yields CDR1 KGHDR and CDR2 SFDVKD. This CDR3 is 13 amino acids long. V lost 11 bases and J 5 bases, leaving 15 bases between the germline ends. The CDR3 DNA follows: TGTGCCAGCTCCGGGATCACCCACAATGAGCAGTTCTTC. The encoded protein is CASSGITHNEQFF.

The chain combines TRBV10-1 with TRBJ2-3, with D perhaps being TRBD1 or TRBD2 (5 bases each). This CDR3 has 15 residues. V was shortened by 7 bases and J by 2 bases, with 16 bases between the two germline ends. CDR1 is WNHNN, CDR2 SYGVQD, per germline (reference sequence). DNA for the CDR3: TGCGCCAGCACGCTTCCTAGGGACCCCACAGATACGCAGTATTTT. Translated: CASTLPRDPTDTQYF.

This clonotype occurred a few times. The gene calls are TRBV19 and TRBJ2-2; 10 bases are a match to TRBD1. Germline CDR1 and CDR2: LNHDA and SQIVND (reference sequence). Trimming cost V 7 bases and J 3 bases; bases outside gene matches: 11. The CDR3 is 17 residues long. The CDR3 DNA sequence: TGTGCCAGTACCGACCCGGGGACAGGGGAGGACACCGGGGAGCTGTTTTTT. The encoded protein is CASTDPGTGEDTGELFF.